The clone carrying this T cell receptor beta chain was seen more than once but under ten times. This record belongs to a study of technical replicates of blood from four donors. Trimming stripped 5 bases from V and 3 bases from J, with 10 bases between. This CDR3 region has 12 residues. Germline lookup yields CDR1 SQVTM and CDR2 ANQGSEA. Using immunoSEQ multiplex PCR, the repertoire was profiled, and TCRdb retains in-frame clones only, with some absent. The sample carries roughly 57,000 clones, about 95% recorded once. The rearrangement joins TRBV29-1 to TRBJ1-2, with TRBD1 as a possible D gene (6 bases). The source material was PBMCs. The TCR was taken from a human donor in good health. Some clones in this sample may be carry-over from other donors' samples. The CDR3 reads CSVSRTDYGYTF. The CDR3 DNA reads TGCAGCGTTAGTAGGACAGACTATGGCTACACCTTC.